This T cell receptor beta chain was identified during a study of blood T cell repertoires in COVID-19. Across the study: Spain, Italy and the United States supplied samples that represented acute and convalescent COVID-19. PBMCs, B-cell-depleted T cells, or T cells were the source of the cDNA or gDNA that made up the material.

TCRdb's copy holds only in-frame clones and misses some; the assay was immunoSEQ multiplex PCR. The repertoire holds about 67,000 clones, with approximately 75% as singletons. The CDR3 is 17 amino acids. V was cut by 0 bases and J by 8 bases, with 21 bases left in between. CDR1 LGHNA and CDR2 YNFKEQ come from the germline V gene. The chain employs TRBV4-2 and TRBJ2-3; possibly TRBD2 for D (7 bases). The sequence derives from a woman aged 55-75 years with acute or convalescent COVID-19. Sequencing input: peripheral blood. CDR3 region: CASSQDFRAGAVGTQYF. CDR3 DNA sequence: TGTGCCAGCAGCCAAGATTTTCGGGCGGGGGCCGTGGGTACGCAGTATTTT.